A selection of T cell receptor beta chains follows, all from one sample in a study of T cell changes during pregnancy in multiple sclerosis. The repertoire was sequenced with immunoSEQ multiplex PCR; TCRdb's copy has only in-frame clones and lacks some. The table lists approximately 41,000 clones, approximately 94% of them singletons, with about 7.6% in the top ten. Sequences were derived from CD8+ T cells from peripheral blood mononuclear cells, sampled in the third trimester of pregnancy. The receptors were gathered from a female donor with multiple sclerosis, enrolled in a pregnancy study. CDR3s leave out the opening cysteine and the closing phenylalanine or tryptophan.

>TRBV27
ASSPGLGRDEQF
>TRBV4-1
ASSPGEGSYEQY
>TRBV19
ARVAGTSGIGLIGQY
>TRBV7-9
ASSFGTGDTNQPQH
>TRBV2
ASIGYEQY
>TRBV9
ASSPGLAGRWELF
>TRBV7-9
ASSLTDSSGNTIY
>TRBV5-5
ASSLVRIHEQY
>TRBV6-6
ASTPGPNTGELF
>TRBV7-9
ASSLALQDRGFQPQH
>TRBV29-1
SVEGTDQYEQY
>TRBV6-6
ASTLRDRVDGELF
>TRBV7-3
ASSLTGSGGDEQY
>TRBV19
ASSILDNSYNEQF
>TRBV27
ASSLAPFSSGISGANVLT
>TRBV2
ASKQSYEQY
>TRBV5-1
ASSVNRAVQY
>TRBV27
ASSLGSQSSYEQY
>TRBV9
ASSATGGRGSEAF
>TRBV19
ASMQGPDTQY
>TRBV11-2
ASSLDGTGGLLSSYEQY
>TRBV14
ASSQVFGQASTDTQY
>TRBV25-1
ASSAGQGKTEAF
>TRBV5-8
ASSLTAGASYNEQF
>TRBV19
ASSRLAGFSYNEQF
>TRBV10-3
AITPDTVYREQY
>TRBV5-1
ASSLTGTPGGFTEAF
>TRBV7-2
ASSSWTGRSTDTQY